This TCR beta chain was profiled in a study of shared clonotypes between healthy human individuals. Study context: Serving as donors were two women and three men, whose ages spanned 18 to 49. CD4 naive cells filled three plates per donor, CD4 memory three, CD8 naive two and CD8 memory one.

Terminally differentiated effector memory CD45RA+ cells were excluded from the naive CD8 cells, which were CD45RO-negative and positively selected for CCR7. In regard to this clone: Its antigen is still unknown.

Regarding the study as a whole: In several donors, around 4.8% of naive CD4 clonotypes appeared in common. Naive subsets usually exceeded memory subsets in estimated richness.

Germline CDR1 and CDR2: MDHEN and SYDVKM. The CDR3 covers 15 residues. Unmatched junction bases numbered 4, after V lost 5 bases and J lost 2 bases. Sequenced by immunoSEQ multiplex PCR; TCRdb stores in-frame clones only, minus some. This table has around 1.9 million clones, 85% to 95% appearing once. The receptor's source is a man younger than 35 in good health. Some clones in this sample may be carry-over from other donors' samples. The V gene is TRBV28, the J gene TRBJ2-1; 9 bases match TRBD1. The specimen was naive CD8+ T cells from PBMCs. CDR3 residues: CASSAGTGTYNEQFF. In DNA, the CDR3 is TGTGCCAGCAGTGCCGGGACAGGGACCTACAATGAGCAGTTCTTC.